The clone carrying this T cell receptor (beta chain) appeared once. The antigen remains undetermined. The sample belongs to a study of chemoradiotherapy in HPV16-positive cancers. Repeated repertoire sampling spanned the course of chemoradiotherapy. Sequencing was performed with immunoSEQ multiplex PCR; in TCRdb, only in-frame clones are kept and a portion is missing. The table lists 4,000 to 5,500 clones, roughly nine tenths of them singletons, with 2.5% to 3.5% in the top ten. CDR1 MNHEY and CDR2 SMNVEV come from the germline V gene (reference sequence). V was clipped by 8 bases and J by 4 bases, with 11 bases between them. The CDR3 contains 12 residues. Study results and limitations: HPV-specific T cells were functionally defined from only two HPV16-positive patients. HPV-responsive T-cell expansion during chemoradiotherapy was linked to improved recurrence-free survival in HPV16-positive patients.

Sequencing used tumor tissue, obtained from a patient who underwent chemoradiotherapy. The chain couples TRBV27 to TRBJ1-1; D not certain. This receptor was obtained from a human donor with HPV-associated anogenital cancer. CDR3 coding DNA: TGTGCCAGCCACAACATGGCCACTGAAGCTTTCTTT. Translated, it gives CASHNMATEAFF.